The 4 T cell receptor beta chains below all came from one sample that was sequenced in a study of blood T cell repertoires in COVID-19. TCRdb's copy holds only in-frame clones and misses some; the assay was immunoSEQ multiplex PCR. The profile shows 170,000 or so clones, roughly 86% of them singletons. The sample comprised peripheral blood. These receptors were collected from a man aged 50 or older with active or convalescent COVID-19.

The V call is TRBV25-1, the J call TRBJ1-4, with 7 bases fitting TRBD1. The CDR3 covers 12 residues. The V gene end was trimmed by 8 bases and the J gene end by 9 bases; junction bases not matched to a gene: 6. Germline lookup yields CDR1 MGHDK and CDR2 SYGVNS. CDR3 DNA sequence: TGTGCCAGCGCCGGGACAGTACAAAAACTGTTTTTT. Protein: CASAGTVQKLFF.

This chain links TRBV30 with TRBJ2-2; perhaps TRBD1 as D (6 bases). The V end was cut by 0 bases, the J end by 7 bases, with 15 bases between. The CDR3 has 15 amino acids. The germline V gene encodes CDR1 GTSNPN and CDR2 SVGIG (reference sequence). This CDR3 reads CAWSVGHGGGGELFF. The DNA of the CDR3 is TGTGCCTGGAGTGTGGGACACGGCGGAGGCGGGGAGCTGTTTTTT.

The rearrangement joins TRBV18 to TRBJ1-1, with TRBD1 matching 7 bases. CDR1 and CDR2 from the germline V gene are KGHSH and LQKENI. This CDR3 contains 15 residues. V shed 3 bases and J 4 bases; nucleotides not matched to a gene: 8. CDR3 bases: TGTGCCAGCTCACCTACGACAGGGATCGGCACTGAAGCTTTCTTT. It specifies CASSPTTGIGTEAFF.

Here the CDR3 DNA reads TGTGCCAGCAGTAGAGGGACAGTTAATGAAAAACTGTTTTTT. As protein: CASSRGTVNEKLFF. J is TRBJ1-4 and V is TRBV6-5, with 7 bases that match TRBD1. Germline assignment: CDR1 MNHEY and CDR2 SVGAGI. V was pared by 5 bases and J by 4 bases, with 4 bases of the junction left unmatched. CDR3 size: 14 residues.